This T cell receptor (beta chain) appears in the sequencing data of a study of radiotherapy plus CTLA-4 blockade in lung cancer. Overall study: Objective responses emerged in under 20% of patients, and around 31% attained disease control.

Comment on this clone: Its target is unknown.

The method was immunoSEQ multiplex PCR; TCRdb's version includes in-frame clones alone and lacks a portion of them. There are some 120,000 clones in the sample; roughly 86% occur only once, and about 3.3% lies in the top ten. Germline-derived CDR1 and CDR2 are SGHRS and YFSETQ. The CDR3 loop spans 14 amino acids. Between the trimmed V and J ends, which lost 0 bases and 4 bases, there was a span of 8 bases. Whole-study findings and limits: Among blood TCR repertoires after radiotherapy plus ipilimumab, tumor-derived clones expanded.

The input for sequencing was peripheral blood, taken from a patient treated with radiotherapy plus ipilimumab. The clonotype was recovered from a human donor with non-small cell lung cancer that progressed on radiotherapy plus ipilimumab. Some clones in this sample may be carry-over from other donors' samples. This chain links TRBV5-1 with TRBJ2-1; D not resolved. CDR3 DNA sequence: TGCGCCAGCAGCTTGGTAGGGCGATACAATGAGCAGTTCTTC. This translates into CASSLVGRYNEQFF. The full variable domain, in which reference TRBV5-1 and TRBJ2-1 provide the parts outside the CDR3, is KAGVTQTPRYLIKTRGQQVTLSCSPISGHRSVSWYQQTPGQGLQFLFEYFSETQRNKGNFPGRFSGRQFSNSRSEMNVSTLELGDSALYLCASSLVGRYNEQFFGPGTRLTVL.